A single sample gave rise to the 20 T cell receptor beta chains below, sequenced in a study of blood T cells in healthy people across ages. With a J-beta primer mix and a sample-barcoded 5' primer, a second PCR ran 7 to 11 cycles. TCRdb independently ran MiXCR on the 5' RACE reads; one entry per CDR3 protein. Of roughly 860,000 distinct CDR3 sequences listed, less than 80% are singletons. The specimen was blood. These receptor sequences come from a young man in good health.

The gene calls are TRBV7-6 and TRBJ2-1; no clear D gene. Looked up from germline, CDR1 is SGHVS and CDR2 is FNYEAQ. V lost 0 bases and J lost 5, with 8 bases in between. The CDR3 is 14 amino acids. CDR3 in amino acids: CASSLAGWNNEQFF. The CDR3 region has the DNA TGTGCCAGCAGCTTAGCAGGGTGGAACAATGAGCAGTTCTTC.

This chain links TRBV9 with TRBJ2-5, with D possibly matching TRBD1 (5 bases). This CDR3 is 15 amino acids long. Germline CDR1 is SGDLS and CDR2 is YYNGEE. The germline V and J ends were trimmed by 2 bases and 4 bases, with 15 bases remaining between them. In DNA form, the CDR3 reads TGTGCCAGCAGCGTTTACGAGGTTCAGGGAGAGACCCAGTACTTC. This sequence encodes CASSVYEVQGETQYF.

The CDR3 loop is CASSLNSPLYNEQFF. The DNA for the CDR3 is TGTGCCAGCAGCTTAAATAGCCCCCTCTACAATGAGCAGTTCTTC. The chain has TRBV7-3 and TRBJ2-1; D is uncertain. The CDR3 is 15 residues long. Trimming took off 1 base at V and 3 bases at J, with 10 bases between the two ends. Germline V gives CDR1 SGHTA, CDR2 FQGTGA. The variable domain in full, with the rest retrieved from reference TRBV7-3 and TRBJ2-1, is GAGVSQTPSNKVTEKGKYVELRCDPISGHTALYWYRQSLGQGPEFLIYFQGTGAADDSGLPNDRFFAVRPEGSVSTLKIQRTERGDSAVYLCASSLNSPLYNEQFFGPGTRLTVL.

V and J are TRBV12-3 or TRBV12-4 and TRBJ1-2, with 7 positions matching TRBD1. The CDR3 is made up of 15 amino acids. The trim removed 3 bases at V and 5 bases at J, leaving 9 bases unmatched. This CDR3 reads CASSFLKTGPYGYTF. The CDR3 coding sequence is TGTGCCAGCAGTTTTCTAAAGACAGGGCCATATGGCTACACCTTC.

J is TRBJ2-3 and V is TRBV7-3; D gene ambiguous. The V end lost 1 base, the J end lost 0 bases, and 5 bases lay between the germline ends. CDR3 size: 14 residues. Germline V gene lookup returns CDR1 SGHTA and CDR2 FQGTGA. The CDR3 sequence: CASSLKASTDTQYF. The CDR3 bases are TGTGCCAGCAGCTTAAAGGCTAGCACAGATACGCAGTATTTT.

This clonotype was detected ten times or more. The gene calls are TRBV7-3 and TRBJ2-3; the D is unclear. Deletions cut 2 bases from V and 5 bases from J, with 5 bases between. The CDR3 extends over 12 amino acids. Germline CDR1 reads SGHTA; CDR2 reads FQGTGA. Written as DNA, the CDR3 is TGTGCCAGCAGCTTATCAGGAGATACGCAGTATTTT. Its protein product is CASSLSGDTQYF.

The rearrangement joins TRBV20-1 to TRBJ2-5; 7 positions agree with TRBD1. The CDR3 sequence is 13 residues long. The germline V gene encodes CDR1 DFQATT and CDR2 SNEGSKA (reference sequence). Trimming cost V 6 bases and J 4 bases; bases outside gene matches: 8. The CDR3 bases are TGCAGTGCAACAGGGGTAGGGGGAGAGACCCAGTACTTC. Translating it yields CSATGVGGETQYF.

The gene calls are TRBV9 and TRBJ2-6; 7 bases match TRBD1. Germline V lookup: CDR1 SGDLS, CDR2 YYNGEE. The CDR3 covers 19 residues. J lost 2 bases, V lost 4 bases, and 15 bases had no gene match. CDR3 nucleotide sequence: TGTGCCAGCAGCCCCAATCCTCGGACAGGCTTTACTGGGGCCAACGTCCTGACTTTC. Its protein is CASSPNPRTGFTGANVLTF.

This rearrangement joins TRBV7-3 to TRBJ1-2; D not certain. Germline loops: CDR1 SGHTA, CDR2 FQGTGA. Trimming stripped 5 bases from V and 10 bases from J, with 23 bases between. This CDR3 has 15 residues. In nucleotides, the CDR3 is TGTGCCAGCAGCCCCACGAAGTCTGGGGTCGGCGACTACACCTTC. Its protein product is CASSPTKSGVGDYTF.

This clonotype was detected a few times. The gene calls are TRBV11-2 and TRBJ2-7; D remains ambiguous. Germline CDR1 SGHAT, CDR2 FQNNGV. Trimming removed 3 bases from V and 5 bases from J, with 14 bases in between. The CDR3 contains 14 residues. In DNA, the CDR3 is TGTGCCAGCAGCTTGGTAGTTGTCCGCGACGAGCAGTACTTC. As protein: CASSLVVVRDEQYF.

V is TRBV5-1 and J is TRBJ2-3; D is perhaps TRBD2 (7 bases). The germline V and J ends were trimmed by 0 bases and 4 bases, with 15 bases remaining between them. This CDR3 spans 16 amino acids. The germline gives CDR1 SGHRS, CDR2 YFSETQ. CDR3 amino acids: CASSLARTGGPDTQYF. DNA of the CDR3: TGCGCCAGCAGCTTGGCCCGGACGGGGGGCCCAGATACGCAGTATTTT.

V usage is TRBV6-5 and J usage is TRBJ1-2; no clear D gene. V dropped 6 bases and J dropped 0 bases, with 14 bases sitting between them. Germline CDR1 reads MNHEY; CDR2 reads SVGAGI. The CDR3 has 15 amino acids. CDR3 coding DNA: TGTGCCAGCAGCCGAAGCCGGAATTCTAACTATGGCTACACCTTC. This codes for CASSRSRNSNYGYTF.

Concerning this clonotype: At one boundary the junction diverges from the germline segment, which might be a read error. The chain recombines TRBV4-3 with TRBJ2-3, with 7 bases lining up with TRBD1. The CDR3 runs to 13 residues. Germline V gene data show CDR1 as LGHNA and CDR2 as YSLEER. In DNA, the CDR3 is TGCGCCAGCAGCCAAGATGGGACAGATACGCGGTATTTT. Residues: CASSQDGTDTRYF.

This clonotype was seen just once. One junction end disagrees with the germline gene, perhaps due to a read error. This chain links TRBV5-1 with TRBJ1-2, with a possible D match to TRBD1 (5 bases). This CDR3 region has 14 residues. Germline lookup yields CDR1 SGHRS and CDR2 YFSETQ. CDR3 nucleotide sequence: TGCGCCAGCAGCGCCGGGACTGCGGAGAAAGGCTACACATTC. Translating gives CASSAGTAEKGYTF.

This rearrangement joins TRBV7-2 to TRBJ2-3; 7 bases agree with TRBD2. Germline V gene lookup returns CDR1 SGHTA and CDR2 FQGNSA. This CDR3 is 14 amino acids long. V dropped 1 base and J dropped 3; count of bases not matched to a gene: 1. CDR3 in amino acids: CASSLGRETDTQYF. The CDR3 region has the DNA TGTGCCAGCAGCTTAGGGCGGGAGACAGATACGCAGTATTTT.

The chain joins TRBV4-3 to TRBJ2-1; 8 bases are a match to TRBD2. The CDR3 has 20 amino acids. The junction had 15 bases not matched to a gene; V was cut back by 0 bases and J by 2 bases. Germline V lookup: CDR1 LGHNA, CDR2 YSLEER. The CDR3 DNA sequence: TGCGCCAGCAGCCAAGACTTGCCTAGCGGGCCCGTTAGCCCCTACAATGAGCAGTTCTTC. Its protein product is CASSQDLPSGPVSPYNEQFF.

This clonotype was counted a few times. The gene calls are TRBV29-1 and TRBJ1-1; D is unresolved. This CDR3 has 13 amino acids. V lost 6 bases, J lost 0 bases, and 11 bases lay in between. Germline assignment: CDR1 SQVTM and CDR2 ANQGSEA. The CDR3 reads CSVADQMNTEAFF. As DNA, the CDR3 is TGCAGCGTCGCGGACCAAATGAACACTGAAGCTTTCTTT.

The rearrangement uses TRBV7-9 and TRBJ2-2, with D perhaps matching TRBD1 (6 bases). Germline CDR1 and CDR2: SEHNR and FQNEAQ (reference sequence). Trimming left V 6 bases short and J 5 bases short, with 16 bases between. The CDR3 runs 15 residues. The CDR3 DNA is TGTGCCAGCAGGCTAAGGGGGACAATGACCGGGGAGCTGTTTTTT. Its protein is CASRLRGTMTGELFF.

This clonotype was observed a few times. The chain uses TRBV29-1 and TRBJ1-2; D is unclear. The CDR3 sequence is 12 residues long. The germline V gene has CDR1 SQVTM and CDR2 ANQGSEA. The V gene lost 7 bases and the J gene lost 4 bases, with 13 bases spanning the gap. For the CDR3, the DNA is TGCAGCGCTGACTGGAACGGCTATGGCTACACCTTC. Translated, it gives CSADWNGYGYTF.

The chain carries TRBV29-1 and TRBJ1-1; the D is unclear. Looked up from germline, CDR1 is SQVTM and CDR2 is ANQGSEA. V gave up 3 bases and J gave up 3 bases, with 11 bases separating them. This CDR3 comprises 13 residues. The CDR3: CSVEKGLDTEAFF. The CDR3 DNA reads TGCAGCGTTGAGAAGGGATTGGACACTGAAGCTTTCTTT.